The clone carrying this TCR beta chain was picked up a small number of times. Antigen: not known. These data come from a study of cytomegalovirus exposure and HLA in healthy donors. Study findings and constraints: TCR beta chains associated with HLA were, in a later analysis, more clonally expanded than equally common others. Cytomegalovirus association was assigned to about 150 TCR beta chains.

PCR amplification relied on 60 Vbeta primers (plus 13 Jbeta primers). Per the original methods: A later analysis counted about 80 million unique TCR beta chains, 9.5 million to 13 million shared. TCRdb keeps only in-frame clones here, not all; method: immunoSEQ multiplex PCR. That table furnishes V, J and clone size, whereas the DNA furnished D and trimming. The sample has 95,000 to 150,000 clones, roughly 8.6% seen once. The receptor comes from a woman aged 35 to 49 in good health and CMV-seropositive. The sample comprised PBMCs.

The CDR3 sequence is CASSQDQGENEKLFF. The CDR3 DNA reads TGTGCCAGCAGCCAAGATCAGGGGGAGAATGAAAAACTGTTTTTT. The chain is built from TRBV4-2 and TRBJ1-4; TRBD1 matches at 7 bases. V was pared by 0 bases and J by 5 bases, with 3 bases of the junction left unmatched. Germline-derived CDR1 and CDR2 are LGHNA and YNFKEQ. The CDR3 has 15 amino acids.